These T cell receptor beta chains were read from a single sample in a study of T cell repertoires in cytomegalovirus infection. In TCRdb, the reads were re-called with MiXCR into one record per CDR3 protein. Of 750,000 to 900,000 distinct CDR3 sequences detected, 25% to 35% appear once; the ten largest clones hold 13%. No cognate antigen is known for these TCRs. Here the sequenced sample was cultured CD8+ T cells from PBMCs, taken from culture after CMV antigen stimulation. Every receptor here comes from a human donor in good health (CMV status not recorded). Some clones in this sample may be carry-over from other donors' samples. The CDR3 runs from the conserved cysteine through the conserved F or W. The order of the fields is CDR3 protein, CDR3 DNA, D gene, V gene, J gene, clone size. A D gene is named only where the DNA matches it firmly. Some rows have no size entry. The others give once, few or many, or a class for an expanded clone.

CDR3: CASSSPGQSWNEQFF
DNA: TGTGCCAGCAGCTCACCGGGACAAAGCTGGAATGAGCAGTTCTTC
D: -
V: TRBV7-6
J: TRBJ2-1
size: -

CDR3: CASSPTGIGAKNIQYF
DNA: TGTGCCAGCAGTCCTACAGGGATCGGGGCCAAAAACATTCAGTACTTC
D: -
V: TRBV4-2
J: TRBJ2-4
size: few

CDR3: CASSSLGGEAFF
DNA: TGTGCCAGCAGCTCCCTAGGGGGGGAAGCTTTCTTT
D: -
V: TRBV11-3
J: TRBJ1-1
size: -

CDR3: CASSRVRGTYNEQFF
DNA: TGTGCCAGCAGCCGTGTGAGGGGAACCTACAATGAGCAGTTCTTC
D: -
V: TRBV2
J: TRBJ2-1
size: -

CDR3: CASSMDRGINQPQHF
DNA: TGTGCCAGCAGCATGGACAGGGGTATTAACCAGCCCCAGCATTTT
D: TRBD1
V: TRBV5-6
J: TRBJ1-5
size: -

CDR3: CAGSFSGSGELFF
DNA: TGTGCCGGCAGCTTTTCGGGGTCCGGGGAGCTGTTTTTT
D: -
V: TRBV7-2
J: TRBJ2-2
size: -

CDR3: CAISEDRISGNTIYF
DNA: TGTGCCATCAGTGAGGACAGGATTTCTGGAAACACCATATATTTT
D: -
V: TRBV10-3
J: TRBJ1-3
size: few

CDR3: CASSFRYGVDTQYF
DNA: TGTGCCAGCAGTTTCAGATATGGTGTAGATACGCAGTATTTT
D: -
V: TRBV27
J: TRBJ2-3
size: -

CDR3: CASSLGSRRSSYEQYF
DNA: TGTGCCAGCAGCTTAGGGTCCAGAAGAAGCTCCTACGAGCAGTACTTC
D: -
V: TRBV11-2
J: TRBJ2-7
size: many

CDR3: CASRREDINEQFF
DNA: TGCGCCAGCAGAAGGGAGGACATAAATGAGCAGTTCTTC
D: -
V: TRBV4-1
J: TRBJ2-1
size: few

CDR3: CASSLAMGTEAFF
DNA: TGTGCCAGCAGTTTGGCCATGGGCACTGAAGCTTTCTTT
D: -
V: TRBV12-3/TRBV12-4
J: TRBJ1-1
size: many

CDR3: CASSLGTRIPFDNEQFF
DNA: TGTGCCAGCAGCCTGGGAACAAGGATACCATTCGACAATGAGCAGTTCTTC
D: -
V: TRBV7-9
J: TRBJ2-1
size: -

CDR3: CASSTPTGATNYGYTF
DNA: TGTGCCAGCAGTACGCCGACAGGGGCAACTAACTATGGCTACACCTTC
D: TRBD1
V: TRBV6-1
J: TRBJ1-2
size: -

CDR3: CAGGQGVPGYGYTF
DNA: TGTGCCGGCGGACAGGGGGTGCCCGGCTATGGCTACACCTTC
D: TRBD1
V: TRBV7-4
J: TRBJ1-2
size: -

CDR3: CSVDGLAGPSSYNEQFF
DNA: TGCAGCGTTGATGGTCTAGCGGGGCCCAGCTCCTACAATGAGCAGTTCTTC
D: TRBD2
V: TRBV29-1
J: TRBJ2-1
size: -

CDR3: CASSLPGQGHIQYF
DNA: TGTGCCAGCAGTCTCCCGGGACAGGGTCACATTCAGTACTTC
D: TRBD1
V: TRBV28
J: TRBJ2-4
size: -

CDR3: CASSAKGTEQETQYF
DNA: TGTGCCAGCAGCGCCAAAGGGACAGAGCAAGAGACCCAGTACTTC
D: TRBD1
V: TRBV7-9
J: TRBJ2-5
size: -

CDR3: CASSLPGAGELFF
DNA: TGTGCCAGCAGCTTACCAGGGGCCGGGGAGCTGTTTTTT
D: -
V: TRBV12-3/TRBV12-4
J: TRBJ2-2
size: many

CDR3: CASSWRVGGEAFF
DNA: TGTGCCAGCAGTTGGAGAGTAGGGGGTGAAGCTTTCTTT
D: -
V: TRBV28
J: TRBJ1-1
size: -

CDR3: CASSLRFGSSYEQYF
DNA: TGTGCCAGCAGCTTAAGGTTCGGGAGCTCCTACGAGCAGTACTTC
D: -
V: TRBV11-3
J: TRBJ2-7
size: -

CDR3: CASSSEWGINEQYF
DNA: TGTGCCAGCAGTTCCGAGTGGGGTATCAACGAGCAGTACTTC
D: -
V: TRBV12-3/TRBV12-4
J: TRBJ2-7
size: -

CDR3: CASSKNWGGYGYTF
DNA: TGTGCCAGCAGTAAGAATTGGGGGGGATATGGCTACACCTTC
D: -
V: TRBV12-3/TRBV12-4
J: TRBJ1-2
size: many